The 20 T cell receptor beta chains below were found in one sample sequenced in a study of brain T cells in children with intractable seizures. Data came from immunoSEQ multiplex PCR; TCRdb stores just in-frame clones and leaves some out. The sample contains 70,000 to 85,000 clones, 90% to 95% of which appear only once. This material consisted of peripheral blood, taken at surgery. These receptors were obtained from a girl aged 2 to 9 with Rasmussen encephalitis and intractable seizures.

The chain employs TRBV2 and TRBJ2-3; a possible D gene is TRBD2 (6 bases). The V end was cut by 7 bases, the J end by 0 bases, with 20 bases between. CDR3 length: 17 residues. Germline values: CDR1 SNHLY, CDR2 FYNNEI. The CDR3 DNA is TGTGCCAGCACCACCGGGACTGCTTATACTAGCACAGATACGCAGTATTTT. Protein product: CASTTGTAYTSTDTQYF.

This chain uses TRBV19 with TRBJ1-6, with TRBD1 as a possible D gene (5 bases). The CDR3 extends over 15 amino acids. Germline CDR1 is LNHDA and CDR2 is SQIVND (reference sequence). V was trimmed by 7 bases and J by 7 bases, leaving 17 bases between them. The CDR3 region is CASKVGTPENSPLHF. Here the CDR3 DNA reads TGTGCCAGTAAGGTGGGGACCCCCGAGAATTCACCCCTCCACTTT.

The rearrangement uses TRBV27 and TRBJ2-6, with TRBD1 matching over 8 bases. The CDR3 extends over 18 amino acids. V gave up 2 bases and J gave up 0 bases; unmatched junction bases: 6. CDR1 is MNHEY, CDR2 SMNVEV, per germline (reference sequence). Here the CDR3 DNA reads TGTGCCAGCAGTTTAACGGGACAGGAGCACTCTGGGGCCAACGTCCTGACTTTC. As protein: CASSLTGQEHSGANVLTF.

The V call is TRBV19, the J call TRBJ2-2, with unresolved D. The germline gives CDR1 LNHDA, CDR2 SQIVND (reference sequence). Trimming stripped 3 bases from V and 2 bases from J, with 13 bases between. The CDR3 extends over 16 amino acids. CDR3 coding DNA: TGTGCCAGTAGTATGCTTCCCCAACCTAACACCGGGGAGCTGTTTTTT. Translating gives CASSMLPQPNTGELFF.

Here the CDR3 DNA reads TGTGCCAGCAGCACTTCCGGCAGGGGTGCCAAAAACATTCAGTACTTC. Residues: CASSTSGRGAKNIQYF. V and J are TRBV27 and TRBJ2-4, with D possibly matching TRBD1 (6 bases). The germline CDR1 and CDR2 sequences are MNHEY and SMNVEV (reference sequence). The V end lost 6 bases, the J end lost 1 base, and 16 bases lay between the germline ends. This CDR3 is built from 16 residues.

The rearrangement links TRBV3-1 (or the pseudogene TRBV3-2) to TRBJ2-7; 7 bases map to TRBD2. The J segment lost 3 bases and the V segment lost 0 bases, leaving 2 bases of the junction unmatched. Germline-derived CDR1 and CDR2 are LGHDT and YNNKEL (reference sequence). The CDR3 extends over 14 amino acids. In DNA, the CDR3 is TGTGCCAGCAGCCAAGACGCGGGAGTCTACGAGCAGTACTTC. Amino acid sequence: CASSQDAGVYEQYF.

The rearrangement links TRBV9 to TRBJ1-5; no firm D call. The CDR3 spans 14 residues. The germline gives CDR1 SGDLS, CDR2 YYNGEE. V shed 0 bases and J shed 5 bases, with 9 bases lying between them. The DNA for the CDR3 is TGTGCCAGCAGCGTAGGCCTGGGAGATCAGCCCCAGCATTTT. This gives the protein CASSVGLGDQPQHF.

The chain combines TRBV24-1 with TRBJ2-1; D unclear. The V end was cut by 3 bases, the J end by 6 bases, with 14 bases between. Germline V CDR1 and CDR2: KGHDR, SFDVKD. The CDR3 is made up of 15 amino acids. CDR3 residues: CATSDIRDTFNEQFF. CDR3 bases: TGTGCCACCAGTGATATTAGGGATACGTTCAATGAGCAGTTCTTC.

In this sample, this clone turned up a few times. The rearrangement uses TRBV7-3 and TRBJ1-6, with D possibly matching TRBD1 (6 bases). This CDR3 is built from 13 residues. Germline CDR1 is SGHTA and CDR2 is FQGTGA. The ends were cut back, 2 bases at V and 11 bases at J, with 10 bases in the middle. Here the CDR3 DNA reads TGTGCCAGCAGCTTATCGGGGGGCGCACCCCTCCACTTT. It encodes CASSLSGGAPLHF.

The chain couples TRBV28 to TRBJ2-4, with D perhaps TRBD1 (6 bases). The CDR3 sequence is 17 residues long. The ends were cut back, 5 bases at V and 2 bases at J, with 19 bases in the middle. The germline CDR1 and CDR2 sequences are MDHEN and SYDVKM. Here the CDR3 reads CASSPFLQGLTKNIQYF. The CDR3 DNA is TGTGCCAGCAGTCCGTTCTTACAGGGATTGACCAAAAACATTCAGTACTTC.

The V and J genes are TRBV18 and TRBJ1-1; 8 nucleotides match TRBD1. The CDR3 runs 16 residues. The V gene's germline CDR1 is KGHSH and CDR2 LQKENI. After removal of 4 bases from V and 3 bases from J, the junction contained 10 bases not matched to a gene. The CDR3 loop reads CASSRDIQGGYTEAFF. The CDR3 DNA reads TGTGCCAGCTCACGAGACATACAGGGGGGCTACACTGAAGCTTTCTTT.

This chain links TRBV3-1 (or the pseudogene TRBV3-2) with TRBJ2-3; 10 nucleotides line up with TRBD2. CDR3 length equals 16 residues. Looked up from germline, CDR1 is LGHDT and CDR2 is YNNKEL (reference sequence). After removal of 6 bases from V and 5 bases from J, the junction contained 11 bases not matched to a gene. CDR3 amino acids: CASSPSLAGERDTQYF. The CDR3 DNA reads as TGTGCCAGCAGTCCCTCGCTAGCGGGGGAAAGAGATACGCAGTATTTT.

This clone was picked up one time. The chain employs TRBV5-1 and TRBJ2-7; 7 bases map to TRBD1. The germline gives CDR1 SGHRS, CDR2 YFSETQ. This CDR3 is built from 14 residues. Trimming at V came to 2 bases and at J to 3 bases, leaving 5 bases not matched to a gene. CDR3 DNA sequence: TGCGCCAGCAGCTTACCGGGACAGCGCTACGAGCAGTACTTC. This gives the protein CASSLPGQRYEQYF.

The count of this clone is one. The rearrangement joins TRBV6-6 to TRBJ2-5, with 12 bases lining up with TRBD1. J was trimmed by 5 bases and V by 4 bases; bases with no gene match: 8. Looked up from germline, CDR1 is MNHNY and CDR2 is SVGAGI (reference sequence). The CDR3 totals 16 residues. CDR3 DNA: TGTGCCAGCAGTTTTGCGGGACAGGGGGCTGCTGAGACCCAGTACTTC. This gives the protein CASSFAGQGAAETQYF.

This clone was counted once. The chain recombines TRBV18 with TRBJ1-2; D is ambiguous. Trimming removed 3 bases at V and 3 bases at J, with 26 bases between. From germline, CDR1 is KGHSH and CDR2 LQKENI. The CDR3 runs 19 residues. CDR3 loop: CASSPTHHVSASNHYGYTF. CDR3 bases: TGTGCCAGCTCACCTACCCACCATGTCAGCGCAAGCAATCACTATGGCTACACCTTC.

The J gene is TRBJ2-1, the V gene TRBV9; possible D gene TRBD2, 6 bases. V was clipped by 3 bases and J by 6 bases, with 10 bases between them. Germline CDR1 is SGDLS and CDR2 is YYNGEE. The CDR3 sequence is 13 residues long. CDR3 in DNA: TGTGCCAGCAGCGCGGGACTCTTCAATGAGCAGTTCTTC. Amino acid sequence: CASSAGLFNEQFF.

J is TRBJ2-3 and V is TRBV27; TRBD2 might be the D (6 bases). The V end was cut by 5 bases, the J end by 4 bases, with 13 bases between. CDR3 size: 14 residues. The germline CDR1 and CDR2 sequences are MNHEY and SMNVEV (reference sequence). The chain's CDR3 is CASSPTSSADTQYF. The CDR3 DNA reads as TGTGCCAGCAGTCCGACTAGTTCGGCAGATACGCAGTATTTT.

The V gene is TRBV3-1 (or the pseudogene TRBV3-2), the J gene TRBJ1-6, with D tentatively TRBD1 (6 bases). Trimming shortened V by 2 bases and J by 0 bases, and 8 bases separated the two germline ends. Germline lookup yields CDR1 LGHDT and CDR2 YNNKEL (reference sequence). There are 16 residues in the CDR3. The CDR3 nucleotides read TGTGCCAGCAGCCAAACAGGGAGCTCCTATAATTCACCCCTCCACTTT. Protein sequence: CASSQTGSSYNSPLHF.

This CDR3 is CASSIGTGPEKLFF. The CDR3 DNA follows: TGTGCCAGTAGTATTGGGACAGGGCCTGAAAAACTGTTTTTT. This chain joins TRBV19 and TRBJ1-4; TRBD1 matches at 9 bases. Germline values: CDR1 LNHDA, CDR2 SQIVND (reference sequence). Germline trimming cut 3 bases from V and 7 bases from J; bases unmatched to any gene: 3. The CDR3 totals 14 residues.

This clone has only a few counts. The chain has TRBV28 and TRBJ1-5; 7 bases line up with TRBD1. This CDR3 is 14 amino acids long. J lost 6 bases, V lost 8 bases, and 10 bases had no gene match. Germline V gene sequence: CDR1 MDHEN, CDR2 SYDVKM. Written as DNA, the CDR3 is TGTGCCAGCGGCGGGACAAGGGGGCGTCAGCCCCAGCATTTT. Translation: CASGGTRGRQPQHF.